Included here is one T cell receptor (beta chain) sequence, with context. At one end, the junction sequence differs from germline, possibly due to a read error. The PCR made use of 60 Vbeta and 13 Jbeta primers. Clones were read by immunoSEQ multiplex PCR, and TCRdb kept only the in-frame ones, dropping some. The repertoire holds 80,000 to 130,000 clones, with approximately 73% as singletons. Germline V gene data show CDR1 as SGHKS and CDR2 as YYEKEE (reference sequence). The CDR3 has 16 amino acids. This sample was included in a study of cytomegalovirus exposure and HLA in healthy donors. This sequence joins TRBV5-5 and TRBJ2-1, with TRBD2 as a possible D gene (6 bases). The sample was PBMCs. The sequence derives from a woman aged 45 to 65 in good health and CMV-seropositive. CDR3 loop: CAGSRDVGLRENEQFF. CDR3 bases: TGTGCCGGCAGCCGAGATGTAGGTCTCCGGGAGAATGAGCAGTTCTTC.